This T cell receptor beta chain appears in the sequencing data of a study of blood T cell repertoires in COVID-19 (dated by TCRdb to the early 2020s). Describing the broader study: Samples covering the acute and convalescent phases of COVID-19 were provided by collaborators in the United States, Italy and Spain. Nearly every sample came with metadata listing a de-identified subject ID, COVID-19 status, age in years and sex. The repertoires were released in a freely available public database intended as a resource for research on the immune response to SARS-CoV-2. Subjects who had been exposed to COVID-19, were actively infected with it, or had recovered from it provided the deeply sampled blood TCRbeta repertoires that made up the dataset. The prospective study material was composed of cDNA or gDNA derived from T cells, B-cell-depleted T cells, or PBMCs. HLA class I and class II types, where available, came from metadata supplied by the sample provider rather than from assay-based typing. Samples came from the ongoing ImmuneRACE study (first 160 participants) plus 1,254 subjects from 6 global collaborators.

Germline trimming amounts to 7 bases on V and 2 bases on J, with 8 as the count of junction bases outside the gene matches. The CDR3 measures 14 amino acids from cysteine to phenylalanine. This entry keeps only the CDR3 DNA: 42 bases, framed from base 1. Based on the germline V gene, the CDR1 and CDR2 sequences are MDHEN and SYDVKM. The immunoSEQ Assay, a bias-controlled multiplex PCR, was used to amplify TCRbeta CDR3 regions from genomic DNA. In the authors' own workflow: The number of nucleated cells in each sample was estimated from the amplification of reference gene primers within the assay. Sequence reads were collapsed and filtered to measure the absolute abundance of every unique TCRbeta CDR3 rearrangement. For each sample, productive Simpson clonality was calculated as the square root of Simpson's diversity index across productive rearrangements. TCRdb holds this immuneACCESS table with in-frame rearrangements only. Some clones are missing; in checked studies, unresolved V genes explain under half, and the rest has no known cause. V and J calls and clone size are as listed in that table; D and trimming were resolved from the DNA. The sample table shows over 250,000 clones, and 85% are seen once. Of the sample, 10% to 15% falls within the top ten clones.

Summary of the overall study and its limitations: How much clinical and demographic metadata was included differed by source and by participant, and the metadata was provided uncurated.

In the case of this clone: The clone's antigen remains unknown. Base qualities are not recorded, but no much larger clone differs from it by a single base.

Whole blood was collected in K2EDTA tubes by collaborating institutions according to the institutions' own protocols. Collaborator samples were shipped for TCRbeta analysis as frozen whole blood, isolated PBMCs, or DNA extracted from either sample type. Rearrangement joined TRBV28 to TRBJ2-7; 7 bases in the junction line up with TRBD2. The sequence came from a human donor in a cohort sampled during active COVID-19. Sequences were obtained from peripheral blood. The DNA sequence reads TGTGCCAGCACTGGGGAGGGGATACCCTACGAGCAGTACTTC. It encodes CASTGEGIPYEQYF.